This T cell receptor beta chain was captured in a study of CD8 T cells in ankylosing spondylitis. Study-wide points: Disease-linked clones reportedly showed significant enrichment in matched ankylosing spondylitis synovial fluid. A motif in TCR beta, a set of eight highly homologous variants, appeared characteristic of ankylosing spondylitis blood. Both synovial fluid and blood in reactive arthritis had previously been reported to carry some motif variants.

This clonotype was counted at least ten times. The antigen remains undetermined. Trimming pared 4 bases from V and 10 bases from J, leaving 13 bases between. From germline, CDR1 is KGHDR and CDR2 SFDVKD. The CDR3 runs 12 residues. TCRdb used MiXCR to reprocess the 5' RACE reads, holding one entry per CDR3 protein. The repertoire holds around 890,000 distinct CDR3 sequences, with 12% as singletons. This clonotype originated in a male donor with ankylosing spondylitis. The rearrangement joins TRBV24-1 to TRBJ2-7; the D is unclear. Sequencing was carried out using blood, either unsorted or a sorted T cell fraction (not recorded which). The CDR3 reads CATSDWAAVQYF. The CDR3 DNA follows: TGTGCCACCAGTGACTGGGCGGCAGTACAGTACTTC.